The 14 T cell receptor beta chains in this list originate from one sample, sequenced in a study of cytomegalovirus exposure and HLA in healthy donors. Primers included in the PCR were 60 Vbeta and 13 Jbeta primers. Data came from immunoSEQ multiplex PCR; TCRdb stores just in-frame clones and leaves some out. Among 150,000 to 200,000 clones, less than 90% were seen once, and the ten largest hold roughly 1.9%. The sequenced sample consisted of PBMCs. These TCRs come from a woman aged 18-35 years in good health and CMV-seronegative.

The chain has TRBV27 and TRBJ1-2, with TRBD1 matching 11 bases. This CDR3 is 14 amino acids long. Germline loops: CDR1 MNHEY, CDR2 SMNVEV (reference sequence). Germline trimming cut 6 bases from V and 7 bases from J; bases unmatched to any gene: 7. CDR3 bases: TGTGCCAGCAGGAGGACAGGGGGCGGATCTGGCTACACCTTC. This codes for CASRRTGGGSGYTF.

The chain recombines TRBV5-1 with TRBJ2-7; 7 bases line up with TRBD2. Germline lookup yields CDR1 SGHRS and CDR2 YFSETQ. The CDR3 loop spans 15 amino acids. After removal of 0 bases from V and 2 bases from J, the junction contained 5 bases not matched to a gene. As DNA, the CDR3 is TGCGCCAGCAGCTTGGAGGCGGGGGACCCCTACGAGCAGTACTTC. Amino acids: CASSLEAGDPYEQYF. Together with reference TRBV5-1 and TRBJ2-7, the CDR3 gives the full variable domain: KAGVTQTPRYLIKTRGQQVTLSCSPISGHRSVSWYQQTPGQGLQFLFEYFSETQRNKGNFPGRFSGRQFSNSRSEMNVSTLELGDSALYLCASSLEAGDPYEQYFGPGTRLTVT.

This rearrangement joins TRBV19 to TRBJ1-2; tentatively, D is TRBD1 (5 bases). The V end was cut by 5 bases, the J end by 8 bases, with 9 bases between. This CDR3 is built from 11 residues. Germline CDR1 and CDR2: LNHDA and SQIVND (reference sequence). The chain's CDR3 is CASSAGHGYTF. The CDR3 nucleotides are TGTGCCAGTAGTGCCGGACACGGCTACACCTTC.

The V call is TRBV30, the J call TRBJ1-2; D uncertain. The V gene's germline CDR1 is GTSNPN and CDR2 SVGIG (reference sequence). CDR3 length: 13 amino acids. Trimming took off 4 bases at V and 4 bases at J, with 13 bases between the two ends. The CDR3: CAWTALPGYGYTF. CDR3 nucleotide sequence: TGTGCCTGGACGGCTTTACCAGGCTATGGCTACACCTTC.

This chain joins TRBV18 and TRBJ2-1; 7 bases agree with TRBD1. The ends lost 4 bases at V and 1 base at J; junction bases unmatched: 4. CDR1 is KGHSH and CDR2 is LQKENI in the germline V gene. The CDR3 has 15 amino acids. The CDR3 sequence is CASSQGAFSYNEQFF. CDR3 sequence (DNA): TGTGCCAGCTCACAGGGGGCTTTTTCCTACAATGAGCAGTTCTTC.

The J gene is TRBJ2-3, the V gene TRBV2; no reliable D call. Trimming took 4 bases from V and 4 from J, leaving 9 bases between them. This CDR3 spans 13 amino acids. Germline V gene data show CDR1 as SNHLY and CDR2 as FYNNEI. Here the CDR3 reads CASSVVAADTQYF. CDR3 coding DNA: TGTGCCAGCAGTGTCGTAGCAGCAGATACGCAGTATTTT.

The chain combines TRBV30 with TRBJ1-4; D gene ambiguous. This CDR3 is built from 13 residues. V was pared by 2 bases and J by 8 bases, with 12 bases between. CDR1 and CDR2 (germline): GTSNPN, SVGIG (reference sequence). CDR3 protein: CAWSPIQREKLFF. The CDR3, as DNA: TGTGCCTGGAGTCCCATCCAGAGGGAAAAACTGTTTTTT.

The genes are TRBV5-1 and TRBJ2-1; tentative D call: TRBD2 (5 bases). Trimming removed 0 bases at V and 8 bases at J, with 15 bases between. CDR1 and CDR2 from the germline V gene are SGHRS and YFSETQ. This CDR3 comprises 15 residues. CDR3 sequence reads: CASSLEAGSSDEQFF. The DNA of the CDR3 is TGCGCCAGCAGCTTGGAGGCAGGTAGTAGCGATGAGCAGTTCTTC.

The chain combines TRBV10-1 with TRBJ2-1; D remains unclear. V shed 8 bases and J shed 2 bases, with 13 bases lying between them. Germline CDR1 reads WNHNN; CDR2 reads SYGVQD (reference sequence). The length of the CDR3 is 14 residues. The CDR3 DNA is TGCGCCAGCCCTGAGGCGTTCCCCTACAATGAGCAGTTCTTC. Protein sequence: CASPEAFPYNEQFF.

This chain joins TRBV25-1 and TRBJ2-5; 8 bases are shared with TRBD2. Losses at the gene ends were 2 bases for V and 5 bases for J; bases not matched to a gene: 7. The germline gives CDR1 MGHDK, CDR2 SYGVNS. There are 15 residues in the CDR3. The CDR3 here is CASSEGNGGVETQYF. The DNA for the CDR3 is TGTGCCAGCAGTGAAGGGAACGGGGGGGTTGAGACCCAGTACTTC.

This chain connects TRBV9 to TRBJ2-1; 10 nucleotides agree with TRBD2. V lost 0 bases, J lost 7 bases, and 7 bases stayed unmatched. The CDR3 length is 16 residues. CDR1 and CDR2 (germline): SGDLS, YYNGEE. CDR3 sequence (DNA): TGTGCCAGCAGCGTAGGGGGAGCGGGGGGGTTTAATGAGCAGTTCTTC. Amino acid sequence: CASSVGGAGGFNEQFF.

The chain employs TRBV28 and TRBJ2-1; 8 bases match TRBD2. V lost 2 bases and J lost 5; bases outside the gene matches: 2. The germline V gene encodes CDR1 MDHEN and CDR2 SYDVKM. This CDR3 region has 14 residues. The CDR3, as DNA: TGTGCCAGCAGTTTACGGCGGGAGGACAATGAGCAGTTCTTC. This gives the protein CASSLRREDNEQFF.

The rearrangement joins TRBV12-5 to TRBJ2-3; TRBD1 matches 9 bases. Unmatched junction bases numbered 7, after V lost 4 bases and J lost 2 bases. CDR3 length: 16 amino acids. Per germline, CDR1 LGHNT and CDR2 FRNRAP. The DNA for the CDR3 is TGTGCTAGTGGTTCATACAGGGGGCACCTCACAGATACGCAGTATTTT. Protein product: CASGSYRGHLTDTQYF.

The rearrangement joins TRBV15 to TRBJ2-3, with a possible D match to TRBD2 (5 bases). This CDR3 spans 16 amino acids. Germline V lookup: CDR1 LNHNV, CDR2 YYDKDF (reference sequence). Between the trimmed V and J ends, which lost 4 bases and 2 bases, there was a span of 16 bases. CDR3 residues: CATSTLAGGDTDTQYF. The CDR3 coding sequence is TGTGCCACCAGCACCCTCGCCGGAGGTGACACAGATACGCAGTATTTT.